This T cell receptor (beta chain) was retrieved from a study of monozygotic twins with inflammatory bowel disease. Germline V CDR1 and CDR2: MNHEY, SMNVEV (reference sequence). The CDR3 spans 15 residues. Researchers used template switching to add UMIs featuring a 6-nucleotide sample barcode. TCRdb reprocessed the 5' RACE reads and reports one entry per CDR3 protein, with no DNA. The listing records some 150,000 distinct CDR3 sequences. The TCR comes from a human donor with ulcerative colitis or Crohn's disease, or a healthy co-twin of an affected twin (not recorded which). The sample comprised blood. V gene TRBV27 combines with J gene TRBJ1-5; the D call of TRBD1 rests on TCRdb alone, since no DNA is present to check it. The CDR3 region is CASSPQGQGGQPQHF.